This T cell receptor beta chain was documented in a study of CD8 T cells in ankylosing spondylitis. Whole-study findings and limits: Several highly homologous variants formed a TCR beta motif that appeared characteristic of ankylosing spondylitis blood. Reactive arthritis synovial fluid and blood were previously reported to contain some motif variants.

The CDR3 loop spans 17 amino acids. In germline, CDR1 is SGHTA, CDR2 FQGNSA. V lost 4 bases, J lost 4 bases, and 7 bases stayed unmatched. As to this clonotype: Its target is not known.

TCRdb analysed the 5' RACE reads with MiXCR anew, one entry per CDR3 protein. The sample contains 500,000 or so distinct CDR3 sequences, over 4% of which appear only once. Sequencing was done on a sample of blood, either unsorted or a sorted T cell fraction (not recorded which). This receptor was identified in a male donor with ankylosing spondylitis. The chain uses TRBV7-2 and TRBJ2-1, with 13 bases fitting TRBD2. The CDR3, as DNA: TGTGCCAGCAGCTCGGGACTAGCGGGGACCCTTTACAATGAGCAGTTCTTC. Translating gives CASSSGLAGTLYNEQFF.